This TCR beta chain originates from a study of T cells in localized non-small cell lung cancer. Study results and caveats: Owing to sequencing of a solitary tumor region, heterogeneity cannot be discounted.

V gave up 3 bases and J gave up 0 bases, with 6 bases separating them. The CDR3 contains 13 residues. Germline assignment: CDR1 SGHTA and CDR2 FQGNSA. Comment on this clone: Its antigen is as yet unknown.

Libraries were prepared by immunoSEQ multiplex PCR; TCRdb keeps only in-frame clonotypes and omits some of them. The sample shows 25,000 to 35,000 clones, less than 95% of them seen only once. The sequencing here drew on peripheral blood, taken before any cancer treatment. The chain links TRBV7-2 to TRBJ2-7; possibly TRBD1 for D (5 bases). This sequence was found in a woman aged 40-70 years with stage I lung adenocarcinoma. The CDR3 region has the DNA TGTGCCAGCAGCTTGACAGACTCCTACGAGCAGTACTTC. Protein: CASSLTDSYEQYF. Full variable domain (rest looked up from reference TRBV7-2 and TRBJ2-7): GAGVSQSPSNKVTEKGKDVELRCDPISGHTALYWYRQSLGQGLEFLIYFQGNSAPDKSGLPSDRFSAERTGGSVSTLTIQRTQQEDSAVYLCASSLTDSYEQYFGPGTRLTVT.